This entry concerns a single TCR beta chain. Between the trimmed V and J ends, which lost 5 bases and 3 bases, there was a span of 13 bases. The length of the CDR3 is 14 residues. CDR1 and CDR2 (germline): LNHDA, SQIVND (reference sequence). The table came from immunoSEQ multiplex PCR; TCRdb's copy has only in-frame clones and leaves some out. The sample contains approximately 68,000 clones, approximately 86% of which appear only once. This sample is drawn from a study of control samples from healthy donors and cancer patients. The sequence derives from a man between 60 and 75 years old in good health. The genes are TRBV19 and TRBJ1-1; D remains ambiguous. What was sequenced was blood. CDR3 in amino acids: CASSLGLKDTEAFF. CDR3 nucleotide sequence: TGTGCCAGTAGTTTAGGACTCAAAGACACTGAAGCTTTCTTT.